The 2 T cell receptor beta chains in this list originate from one sample, sequenced in a study of HIV-infected patients and healthy controls. Each CDR3 protein gets one entry after TCRdb re-called the 5' RACE reads with MiXCR. The table has under 70,000 distinct CDR3 sequences, about 19% seen once; the top ten hold more than 1.2%. Sequencing used CD4+ T cells from blood. The receptors were sampled from a human donor in good health.

V usage is TRBV28 and J usage is TRBJ2-7; 7 bases align to TRBD1. Looked up from germline, CDR1 is MDHEN and CDR2 is SYDVKM. The CDR3 runs 12 residues. Trimming removed 8 bases from V and 4 bases from J; junction bases left unmatched: 5. CDR3 sequence (DNA): TGTGCCAGCTCAGGGGGAGAGTACGAGCAGTACTTC. Protein sequence: CASSGGEYEQYF.

The V call is TRBV7-2, the J call TRBJ2-4, with 10 bases aligning to TRBD2. After removal of 2 bases from V and 9 bases from J, the junction contained 4 bases not matched to a gene. The CDR3 loop spans 14 amino acids. Germline V gene lookup returns CDR1 SGHTA and CDR2 FQGNSA. As DNA, the CDR3 is TGTGCCAGCAGCTTACAATCTAGCGGGGGCATTCAGTACTTC. Residues: CASSLQSSGGIQYF. The full variable domain, completed using reference TRBV7-2 and TRBJ2-4, is GAGVSQSPSNKVTEKGKDVELRCDPISGHTALYWYRQSLGQGLEFLIYFQGNSAPDKSGLPSDRFSAERTGGSVSTLTIQRTQQEDSAVYLCASSLQSSGGIQYFGAGTRLSVL.